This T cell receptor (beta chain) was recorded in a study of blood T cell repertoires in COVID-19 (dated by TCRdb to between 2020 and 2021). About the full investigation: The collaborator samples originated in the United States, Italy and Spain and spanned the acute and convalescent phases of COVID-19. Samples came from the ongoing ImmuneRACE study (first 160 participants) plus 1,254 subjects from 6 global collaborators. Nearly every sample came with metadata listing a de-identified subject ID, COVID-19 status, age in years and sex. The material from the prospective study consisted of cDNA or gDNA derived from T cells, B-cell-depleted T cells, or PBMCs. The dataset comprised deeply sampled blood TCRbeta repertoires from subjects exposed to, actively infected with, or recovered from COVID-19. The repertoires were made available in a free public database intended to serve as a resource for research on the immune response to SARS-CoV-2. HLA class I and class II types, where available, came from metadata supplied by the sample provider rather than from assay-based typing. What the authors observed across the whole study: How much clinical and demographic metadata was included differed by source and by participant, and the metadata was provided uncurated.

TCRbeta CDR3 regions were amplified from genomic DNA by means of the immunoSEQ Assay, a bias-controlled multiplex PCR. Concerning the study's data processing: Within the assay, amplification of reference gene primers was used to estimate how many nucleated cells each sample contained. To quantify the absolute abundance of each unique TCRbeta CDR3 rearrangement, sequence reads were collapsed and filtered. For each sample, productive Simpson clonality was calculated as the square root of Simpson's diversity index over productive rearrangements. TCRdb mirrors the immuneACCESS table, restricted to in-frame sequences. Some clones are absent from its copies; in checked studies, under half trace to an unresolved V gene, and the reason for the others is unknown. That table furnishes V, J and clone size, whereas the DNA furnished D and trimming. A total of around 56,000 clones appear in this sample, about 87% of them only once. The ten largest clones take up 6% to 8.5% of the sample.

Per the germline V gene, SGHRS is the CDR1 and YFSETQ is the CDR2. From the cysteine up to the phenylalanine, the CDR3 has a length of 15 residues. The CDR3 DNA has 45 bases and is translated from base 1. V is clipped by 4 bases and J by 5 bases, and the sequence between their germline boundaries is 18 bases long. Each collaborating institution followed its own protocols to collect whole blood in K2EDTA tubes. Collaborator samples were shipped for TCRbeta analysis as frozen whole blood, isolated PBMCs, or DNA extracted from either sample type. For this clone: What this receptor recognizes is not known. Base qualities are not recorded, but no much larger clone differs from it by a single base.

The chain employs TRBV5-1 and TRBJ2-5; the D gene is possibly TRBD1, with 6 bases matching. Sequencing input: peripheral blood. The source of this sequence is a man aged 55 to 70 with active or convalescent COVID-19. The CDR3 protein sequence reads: CASSASGANWETQYF. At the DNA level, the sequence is TGCGCCAGCAGCGCCTCAGGGGCGAACTGGGAGACCCAGTACTTC.